A single T cell receptor (beta chain) is shown here with its context. Its matching antigen is unknown. This specimen comes from a study of T cell responses to AZD1222 COVID-19 vaccine. Profiled with immunoSEQ multiplex PCR; TCRdb holds only in-frame clones, not every one. The table records about 26,000 clones, 80% to 90% of them present only once. V shed 6 bases and J 7 bases; nucleotides not matched to a gene: 11. From germline, CDR1 is SEHNR and CDR2 FQNEAQ (reference sequence). The CDR3 sequence is 15 residues long. Study-level findings and limits: Nearly half of spike-specific TCRs reportedly go after variant regions that carry no mutations.

Researchers grouped second doses given at about 4 or about 12 weeks into one pool. The chain couples TRBV7-9 to TRBJ2-2; 7 bases align to TRBD2. The sequencing here drew on peripheral blood, taken 28 days after the second AZD1222 dose. This clonotype was obtained from an adult who received the AZD1222 COVID-19 vaccine. CDR3 bases: TGTGCCAGCAGACGGGGGGATAGCCAACACGGGGAGCTGTTTTTT. Protein product: CASRRGDSQHGELFF.